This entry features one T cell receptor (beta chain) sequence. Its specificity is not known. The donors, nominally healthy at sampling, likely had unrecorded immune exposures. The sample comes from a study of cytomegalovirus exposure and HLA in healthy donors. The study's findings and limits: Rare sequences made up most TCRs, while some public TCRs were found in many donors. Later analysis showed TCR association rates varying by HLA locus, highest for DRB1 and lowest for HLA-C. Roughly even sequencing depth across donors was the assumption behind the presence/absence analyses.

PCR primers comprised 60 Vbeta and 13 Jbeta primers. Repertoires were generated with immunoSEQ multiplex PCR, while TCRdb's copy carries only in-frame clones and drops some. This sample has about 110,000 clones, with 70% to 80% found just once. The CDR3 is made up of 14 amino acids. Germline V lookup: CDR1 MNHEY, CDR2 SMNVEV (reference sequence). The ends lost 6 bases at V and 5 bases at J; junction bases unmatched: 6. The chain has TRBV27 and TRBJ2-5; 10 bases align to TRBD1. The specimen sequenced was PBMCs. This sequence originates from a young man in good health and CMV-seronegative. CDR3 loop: CASRRPGQGETQYF. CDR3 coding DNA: TGTGCCAGCAGGCGACCGGGACAGGGGGAGACCCAGTACTTC.